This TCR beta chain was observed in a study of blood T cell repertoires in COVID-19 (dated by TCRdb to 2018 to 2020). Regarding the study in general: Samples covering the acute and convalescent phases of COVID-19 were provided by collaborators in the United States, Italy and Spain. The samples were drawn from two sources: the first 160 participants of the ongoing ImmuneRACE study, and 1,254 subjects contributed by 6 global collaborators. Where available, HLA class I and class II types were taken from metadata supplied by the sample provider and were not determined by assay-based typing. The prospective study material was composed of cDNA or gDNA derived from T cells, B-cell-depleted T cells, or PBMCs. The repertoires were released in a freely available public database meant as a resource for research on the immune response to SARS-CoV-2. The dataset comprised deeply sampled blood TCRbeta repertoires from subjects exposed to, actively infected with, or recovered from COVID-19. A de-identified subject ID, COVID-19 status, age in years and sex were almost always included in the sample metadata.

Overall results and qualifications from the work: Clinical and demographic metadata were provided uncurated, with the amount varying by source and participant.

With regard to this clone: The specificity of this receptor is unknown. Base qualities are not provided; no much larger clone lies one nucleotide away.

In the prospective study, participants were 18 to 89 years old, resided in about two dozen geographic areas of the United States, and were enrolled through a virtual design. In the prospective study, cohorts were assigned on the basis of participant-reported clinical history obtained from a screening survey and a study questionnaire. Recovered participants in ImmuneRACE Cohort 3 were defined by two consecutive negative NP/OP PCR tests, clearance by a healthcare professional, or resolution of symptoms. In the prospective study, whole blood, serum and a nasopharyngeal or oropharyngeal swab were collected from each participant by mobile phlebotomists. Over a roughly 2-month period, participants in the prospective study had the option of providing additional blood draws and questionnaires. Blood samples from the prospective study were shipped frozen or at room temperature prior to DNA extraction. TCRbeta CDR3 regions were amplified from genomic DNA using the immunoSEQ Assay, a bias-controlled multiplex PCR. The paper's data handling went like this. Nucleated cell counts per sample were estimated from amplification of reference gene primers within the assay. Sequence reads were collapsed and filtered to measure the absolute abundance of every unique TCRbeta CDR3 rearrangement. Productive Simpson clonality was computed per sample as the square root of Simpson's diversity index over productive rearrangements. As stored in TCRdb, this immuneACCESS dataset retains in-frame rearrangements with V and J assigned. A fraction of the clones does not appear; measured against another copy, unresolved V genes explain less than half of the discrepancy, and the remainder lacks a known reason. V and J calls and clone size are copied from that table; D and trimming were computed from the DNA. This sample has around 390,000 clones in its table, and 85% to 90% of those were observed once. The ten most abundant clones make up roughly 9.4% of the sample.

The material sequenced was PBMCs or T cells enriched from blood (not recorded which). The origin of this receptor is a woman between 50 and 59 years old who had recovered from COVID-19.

The CDR3 in this case is CASSQGQVGTEAFF. The sequence in DNA is TGCGCCAGCAGCCAAGGTCAGGTGGGCACTGAAGCTTTCTTT. Here the chain combines TRBV4-3 and TRBJ1-1; the D gene is unclear. CDR1 and CDR2 are read off the germline V gene as LGHNA and YSLEER. From its cysteine to its phenylalanine, the CDR3 spans 14 amino acids. This entry keeps only the CDR3 DNA: 42 bases, framed from base 1. V drops 1 base and J drops 4 bases, leaving 10 bases in between.